These 6 T cell receptor beta chains share one sample of origin, sequenced in a study of OX40 agonist ivuxolimab in advanced cancers. Here immunoSEQ multiplex PCR was the method, and the copy in TCRdb shows in-frame clones only, minus some. The data contain roughly 56,000 clones, 84% of them singletons. Specimen: CD4+ or CD8+ T cells sorted from blood, collected in a trial of the OX40 agonist ivuxolimab. The receptors here all came from an adult with an advanced solid tumor such as melanoma, head and neck, liver or kidney cancer.

The chain joins TRBV2 to TRBJ2-2; D may be TRBD1 or TRBD2 (5 bases each). The CDR3 spans 14 residues. V lost 6 bases and J lost 6, with 14 bases in between. The germline gives CDR1 SNHLY, CDR2 FYNNEI. CDR3 sequence reads: CASSPGGVAGELFF. The CDR3 region has the DNA TGTGCCAGCAGCCCTGGGGGAGTGGCCGGGGAGCTGTTTTTT.

The V gene is TRBV6-1, the J gene TRBJ1-1, with D uncertain. The length of the CDR3 is 17 residues. Germline V gene data show CDR1 as MNHNS and CDR2 as SASEGT. V lost 1 base, J lost 1 base, and 16 bases lay in between. Written as DNA, the CDR3 is TGTGCCAGCAGTGAAGGGTACGGGAAGTTGAAGAACACTGAAGCTTTCTTT. It encodes CASSEGYGKLKNTEAFF.

This clone was recorded a few times. V is TRBV7-2 and J is TRBJ2-7, with 12 bases lining up with TRBD2. This CDR3 spans 19 amino acids. Germline loops: CDR1 SGHTA, CDR2 FQGNSA. V lost 4 bases and J lost 4; bases outside the gene matches: 17. This CDR3 reads CASSSETSGRTISPYEQYF. CDR3 nucleotides: TGTGCCAGCAGCTCCGAAACTAGCGGGAGGACTATTTCCCCTTACGAGCAGTACTTC.

The gene calls are TRBV19 and TRBJ2-5, with TRBD2 matching over 7 bases. The CDR3 totals 16 residues. The germline gives CDR1 LNHDA, CDR2 SQIVND (reference sequence). After removal of 2 bases from V and 7 bases from J, the junction contained 13 bases not matched to a gene. The CDR3 sequence is CASSISSAGDYGTQYF. The CDR3 nucleotides are TGTGCCAGTAGTATATCTTCGGCGGGGGACTATGGGACCCAGTACTTC.

This sequence joins TRBV2 and TRBJ1-5; D uncertain. The CDR3 is 11 amino acids. With 3 bases removed from V and 5 bases from J, the gap between germline ends came to 2 bases. CDR1 is SNHLY and CDR2 is FYNNEI in the germline V gene. The CDR3 sequence is CASSDDQPQHF. The DNA of the CDR3 is TGTGCCAGCAGTGACGATCAGCCCCAGCATTTT.

The chain is built from TRBV28 and TRBJ2-5, with 7 bases fitting TRBD2. Germline V CDR1 and CDR2: MDHEN, SYDVKM. This CDR3 has 14 residues. The V segment lost 3 bases and the J segment 0 bases; nucleotides outside the gene matches: 1. The CDR3, as DNA: TGTGCCAGCAGTTTTGGGGGGGACCAAGAGACCCAGTACTTC. Encoded protein: CASSFGGDQETQYF. Drawing the rest from reference TRBV28 and TRBJ2-5, the complete variable domain is DVKVTQSSRYLVKRTGEKVFLECVQDMDHENMFWYRQDPGLGLRLIYFSYDVKMKEKGDIPEGYSVSREKKERFSLILESASTNQTSMYLCASSFGGDQETQYFGPGTRLLVL.